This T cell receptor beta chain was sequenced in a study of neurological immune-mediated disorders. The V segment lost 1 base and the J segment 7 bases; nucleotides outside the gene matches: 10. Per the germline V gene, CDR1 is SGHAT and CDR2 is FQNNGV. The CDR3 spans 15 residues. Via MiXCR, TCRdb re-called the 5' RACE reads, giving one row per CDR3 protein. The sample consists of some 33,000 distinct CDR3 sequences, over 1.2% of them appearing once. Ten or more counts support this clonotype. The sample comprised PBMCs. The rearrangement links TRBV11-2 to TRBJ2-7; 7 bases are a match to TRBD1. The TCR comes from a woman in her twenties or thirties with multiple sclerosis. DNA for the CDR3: TGTGCCAGCAGCTTAGCGTACAGGGGAATAGGGGAGCAGTACTTC. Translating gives CASSLAYRGIGEQYF.